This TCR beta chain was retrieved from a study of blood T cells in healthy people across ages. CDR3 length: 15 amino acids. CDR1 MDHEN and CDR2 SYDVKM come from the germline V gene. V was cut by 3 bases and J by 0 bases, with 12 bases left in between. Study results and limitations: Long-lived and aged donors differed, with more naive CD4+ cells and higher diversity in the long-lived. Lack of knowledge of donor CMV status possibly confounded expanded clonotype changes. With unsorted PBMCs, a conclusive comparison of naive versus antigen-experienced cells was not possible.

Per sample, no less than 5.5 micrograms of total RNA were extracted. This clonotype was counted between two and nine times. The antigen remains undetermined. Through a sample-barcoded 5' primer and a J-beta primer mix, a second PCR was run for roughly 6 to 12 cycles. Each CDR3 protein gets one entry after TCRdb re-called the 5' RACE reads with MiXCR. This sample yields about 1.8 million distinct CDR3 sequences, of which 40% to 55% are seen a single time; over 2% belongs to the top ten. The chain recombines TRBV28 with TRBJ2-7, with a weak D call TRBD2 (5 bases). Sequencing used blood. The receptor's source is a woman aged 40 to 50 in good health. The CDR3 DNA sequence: TGTGCCAGCAGTTTCGAGGGTCGGCGCTCCTACGAGCAGTACTTC. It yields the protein CASSFEGRRSYEQYF.